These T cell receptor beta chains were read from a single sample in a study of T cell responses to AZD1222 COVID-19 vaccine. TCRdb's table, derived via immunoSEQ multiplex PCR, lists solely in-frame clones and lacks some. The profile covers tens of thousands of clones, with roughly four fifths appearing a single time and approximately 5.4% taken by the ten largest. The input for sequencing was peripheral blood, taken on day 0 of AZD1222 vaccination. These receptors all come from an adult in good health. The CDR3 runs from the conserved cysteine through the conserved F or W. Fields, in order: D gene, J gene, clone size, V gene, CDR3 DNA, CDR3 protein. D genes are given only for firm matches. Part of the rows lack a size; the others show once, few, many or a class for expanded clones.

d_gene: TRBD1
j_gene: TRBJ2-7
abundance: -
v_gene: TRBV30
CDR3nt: TGTGCCTCCACCTTAAACAGGGGCGAGCAGTACTTC
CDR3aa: CASTLNRGEQYF

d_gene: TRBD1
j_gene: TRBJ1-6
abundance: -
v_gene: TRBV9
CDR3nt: TGTGCCAGCAGCGCCAGGGGGTCCTATAATTCACCCCTCCACTTT
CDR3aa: CASSARGSYNSPLHF

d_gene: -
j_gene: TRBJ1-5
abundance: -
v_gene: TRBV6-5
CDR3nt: TGTGCCAGCAGAGAGACAGGAGATAGCAATCAGCCCCAGCATTTT
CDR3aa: CASRETGDSNQPQHF

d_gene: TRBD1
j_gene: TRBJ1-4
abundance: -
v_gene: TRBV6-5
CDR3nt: TGTGCCAGCAGAGGGACAGTTTCGACCGAAAAACTGTTTTTT
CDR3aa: CASRGTVSTEKLFF

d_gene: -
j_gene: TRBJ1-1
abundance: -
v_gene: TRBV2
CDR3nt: TGTGCCAGCAGGACACAGGGAGGGACTGAAGCTTTCTTT
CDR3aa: CASRTQGGTEAFF

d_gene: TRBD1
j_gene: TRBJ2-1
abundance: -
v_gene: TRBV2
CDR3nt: TGTGCCAGCAGTGGACAGGGCAATGAGCAGTTCTTC
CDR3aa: CASSGQGNEQFF

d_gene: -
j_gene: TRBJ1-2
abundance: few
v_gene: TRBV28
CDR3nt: TGTGCCAGCAGTTTGATTTCAGGGAGGGCTGGGGGCTACACCTTC
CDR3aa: CASSLISGRAGGYTF

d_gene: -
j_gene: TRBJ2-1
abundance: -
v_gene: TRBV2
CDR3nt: TGTGCCAGCAGTCCGATCAGTTACTACAATGAGCAGTTCTTC
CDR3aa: CASSPISYYNEQFF

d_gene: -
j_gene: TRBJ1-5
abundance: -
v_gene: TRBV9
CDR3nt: TGTGCCAGCAGCGCCGCGGGACAAAGCAATCAGCCCCAGCATTTT
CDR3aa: CASSAAGQSNQPQHF

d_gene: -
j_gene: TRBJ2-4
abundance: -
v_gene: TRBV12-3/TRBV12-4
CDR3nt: TGTGCCAGCAGGACCGGGACCCCCGATGTTCAGTACTTC
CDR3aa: CASRTGTPDVQYF

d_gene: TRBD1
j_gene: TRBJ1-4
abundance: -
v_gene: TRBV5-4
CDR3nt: TGTGCCAGCAGCTGGGGACAGCCTGCGCCTAATGAAAAACTGTTTTTT
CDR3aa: CASSWGQPAPNEKLFF

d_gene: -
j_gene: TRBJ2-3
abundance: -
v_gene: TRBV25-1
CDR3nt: TGTGCCAGCAGTGGCATAATATCCACAGATACGCAGTATTTT
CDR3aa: CASSGIISTDTQYF

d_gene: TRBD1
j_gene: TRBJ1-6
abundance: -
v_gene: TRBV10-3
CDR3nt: TGTGCCATCAGGGGGGGGACAGTTTCACCCCTCCACTTT
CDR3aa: CAIRGGTVSPLHF

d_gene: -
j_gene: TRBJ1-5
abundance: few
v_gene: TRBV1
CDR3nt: TGCACCAGCAGCCACGGGGGGAGCAGGGCCCGTCAGCCCCAGCATTTT
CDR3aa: CTSSHGGSRARQPQHF

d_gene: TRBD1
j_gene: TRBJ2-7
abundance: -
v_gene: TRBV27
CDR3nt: TGTGCCAGCAGTCCTGGGACAGGGCCCTACGAGCAGTACTTC
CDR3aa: CASSPGTGPYEQYF

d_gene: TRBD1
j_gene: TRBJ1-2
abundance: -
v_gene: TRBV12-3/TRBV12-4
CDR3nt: TGTGCCAGCAGTTTCGAGGGGGCCGGTGGCTACACCTTC
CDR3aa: CASSFEGAGGYTF

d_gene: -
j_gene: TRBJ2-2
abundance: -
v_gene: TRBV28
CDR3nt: TGTGCCAGCAGTTTATTACTCCACACCGGGGAGCTGTTTTTT
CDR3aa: CASSLLLHTGELFF

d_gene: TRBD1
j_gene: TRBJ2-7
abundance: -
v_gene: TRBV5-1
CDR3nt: TGCGCCAGCCAGGGACAGAGCTACGAGCAGTACTTC
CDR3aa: CASQGQSYEQYF

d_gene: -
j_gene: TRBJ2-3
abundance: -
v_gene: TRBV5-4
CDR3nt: TGTGCCAGCAGCTTGGGGGGTTGGAGGTCCGATACGCAGTATTTT
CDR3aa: CASSLGGWRSDTQYF

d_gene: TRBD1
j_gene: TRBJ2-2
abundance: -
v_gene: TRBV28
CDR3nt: TGTGCCAGCAGAACCACAGGGGCCGGGGAGCTGTTTTTT
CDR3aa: CASRTTGAGELFF

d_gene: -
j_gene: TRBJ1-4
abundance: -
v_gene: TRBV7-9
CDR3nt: TGTGCCAGCAGCTCAACTAATGAAAAACTGTTTTTT
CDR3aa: CASSSTNEKLFF

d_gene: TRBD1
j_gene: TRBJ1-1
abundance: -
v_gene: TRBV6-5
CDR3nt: TGTGCCAGCATTAGACAGGGTCCGAACACTGAAGCTTTCTTT
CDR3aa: CASIRQGPNTEAFF

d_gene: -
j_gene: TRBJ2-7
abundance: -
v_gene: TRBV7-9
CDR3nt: TGTGCCAGCAGCTTCGCCGGGACGGAGAAAGACGAGCAGTACTTC
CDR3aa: CASSFAGTEKDEQYF

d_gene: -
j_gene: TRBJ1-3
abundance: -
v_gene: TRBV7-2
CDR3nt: TGTGCCAGCAGCTCACAGGGTGGTCCTGGAAACACCATATATTTT
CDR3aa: CASSSQGGPGNTIYF

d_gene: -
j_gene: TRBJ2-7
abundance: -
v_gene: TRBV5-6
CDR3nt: TGTGCCAGCAGCCCCGGAGGTTCCTACGAGCAGTACTTC
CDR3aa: CASSPGGSYEQYF

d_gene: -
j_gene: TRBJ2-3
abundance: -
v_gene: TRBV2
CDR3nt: TGTGCCAGCAGTGAAGCAGGGCTTCGCACAGATACGCAGTATTTT
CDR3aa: CASSEAGLRTDTQYF

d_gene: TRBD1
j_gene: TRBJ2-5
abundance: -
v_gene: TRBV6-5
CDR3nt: TGTGCCAGCAGTCCTGAGACAGGGGAGGCGGAGACCCAGTACTTC
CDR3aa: CASSPETGEAETQYF

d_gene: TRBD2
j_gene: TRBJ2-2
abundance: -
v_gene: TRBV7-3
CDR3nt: TGTGCCAGCAGGGCCGGGACTAGCGGGGGCACCGGGGAGCTGTTTTTT
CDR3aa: CASRAGTSGGTGELFF

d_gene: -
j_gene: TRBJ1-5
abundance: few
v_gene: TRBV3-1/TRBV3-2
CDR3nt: TGTGCCAGCAGCCAAGCTAGGGGATATAGCAATCAGCCCCAGCATTTT
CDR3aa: CASSQARGYSNQPQHF

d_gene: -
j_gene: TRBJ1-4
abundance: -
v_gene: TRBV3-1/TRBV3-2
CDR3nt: TGTGCCAGCAGCCATATCCGCTTCCTAGGGGAGGAAAAACTGTTTTTT
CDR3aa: CASSHIRFLGEEKLFF

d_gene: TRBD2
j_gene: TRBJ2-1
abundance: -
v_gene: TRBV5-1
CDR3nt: TGCGCCAGCAGCCTGGGGACTAGCGGGGTCAATGAGCAGTTCTTC
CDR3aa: CASSLGTSGVNEQFF

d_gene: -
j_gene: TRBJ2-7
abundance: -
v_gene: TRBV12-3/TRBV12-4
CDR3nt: TGTGCCAGCAGTTTAGGGAGGGGGAAGGAGCAGTACTTC
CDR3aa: CASSLGRGKEQYF

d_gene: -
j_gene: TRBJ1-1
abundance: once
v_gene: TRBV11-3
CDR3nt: TGTGCCAGCAGCCTGTCGATGAACACTGAAGCTTTCTTT
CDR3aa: CASSLSMNTEAFF

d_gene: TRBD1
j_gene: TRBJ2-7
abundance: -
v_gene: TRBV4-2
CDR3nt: TGTGCCAGCAGCCAGCCCAGGACAGGCGTCACCTTC
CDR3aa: CASSQPRTGVTF

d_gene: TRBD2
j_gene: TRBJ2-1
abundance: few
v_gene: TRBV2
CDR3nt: TGTGCCAGCAGGACCACTAGCGGCTACAATGAGCAGTTCTTC
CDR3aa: CASRTTSGYNEQFF

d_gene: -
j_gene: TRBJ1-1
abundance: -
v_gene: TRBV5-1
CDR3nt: TGCGCCAGCAGCTTGGAGCCAGGGATCACTGAAGCTTTCTTT
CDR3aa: CASSLEPGITEAFF

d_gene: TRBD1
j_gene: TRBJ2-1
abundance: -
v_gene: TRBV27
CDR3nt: TGTGCCAGCAGTTTAGGGGACAGGGGGCCTAATGAGCAGTTCTTC
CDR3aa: CASSLGDRGPNEQFF

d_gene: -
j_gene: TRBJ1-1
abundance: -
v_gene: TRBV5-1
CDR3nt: TGCGCCAGCAGTCCCAACGGGGATGGAGACACTGAAGCTTTCTTT
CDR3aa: CASSPNGDGDTEAFF

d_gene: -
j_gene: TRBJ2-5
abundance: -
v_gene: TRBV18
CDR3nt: TGTGCCAGCTCACCCGATAGGGAGACCCAGTACTTC
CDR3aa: CASSPDRETQYF